The present entry profiles one TCR beta chain with its context. Source study methods: The assay estimated nucleated cells by amplifying reference gene primers. The data were produced by immunoSEQ multiplex PCR, yet TCRdb's version contains in-frame clones alone and is incomplete. The DNA was the basis for D and trimming; V, J and clone size are from that table. The sample lists approximately 390,000 clones; about 90% were seen once. During active infection, Seattle patients enrolled and were then monitored through disease. The sample belongs to a study of blood T cell repertoires in COVID-19. Study in general: Samples of COVID-19 (acute and convalescent) were obtained from the United States, Italy and Spain. In each case, the material was cDNA or gDNA derived from T cells, B-cell-depleted T cells, or PBMCs.

Germline-derived CDR1 and CDR2 are LNHDA and SQIVND (reference sequence). The CDR3 is 13 residues long. V lost 7 bases and J lost 10, with 16 bases in between. The receptor's source is an older woman with COVID-19, enrolled during active disease. The chain has TRBV19 and TRBJ1-4; D might be TRBD1 (6 bases). Input material: peripheral blood. The CDR3 region has the DNA TGTGCCAGTACCGACAGGAACCAGGGAAAACTGTTTTTT. The encoded protein is CASTDRNQGKLFF.